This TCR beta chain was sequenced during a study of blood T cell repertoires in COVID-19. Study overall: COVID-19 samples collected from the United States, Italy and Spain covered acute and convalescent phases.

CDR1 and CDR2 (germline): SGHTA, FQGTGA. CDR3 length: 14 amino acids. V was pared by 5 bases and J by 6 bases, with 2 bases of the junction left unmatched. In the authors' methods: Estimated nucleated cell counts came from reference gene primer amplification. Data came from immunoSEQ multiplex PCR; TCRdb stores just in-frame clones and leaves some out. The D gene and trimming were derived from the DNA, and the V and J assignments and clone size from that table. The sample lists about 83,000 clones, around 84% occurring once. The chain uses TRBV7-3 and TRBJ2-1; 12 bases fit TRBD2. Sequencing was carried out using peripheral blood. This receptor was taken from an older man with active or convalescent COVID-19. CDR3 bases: TGTGCCAGCAGCCCTAGCGGGAGGGGCAATGAGCAGTTCTTC. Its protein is CASSPSGRGNEQFF.